This is a list of T cell receptor beta chains from one sample in a study of blood T cells in healthy people across ages. TCRdb passed the 5' RACE reads through MiXCR, listing each CDR3 protein once. The data show about 1,400,000 distinct CDR3 sequences, approximately 59% seen once. Source material: blood. The origin of the receptors is a man between 18 and 35 years old in good health. CDR3s include the opening cysteine and the closing phenylalanine or tryptophan. The order of the fields is CDR3 protein, CDR3 DNA, clone size, D gene, J gene, V gene. D genes are given only for firm matches. Expanded clones get a size class; other rows say once, few or many, or leave the size out.

CDR3aa: CASRQTGSDSYNEQFF
CDR3nt: TGCGCCAGCAGACAGACAGGTTCTGACTCCTACAATGAGCAGTTCTTC
abundance: -
d_gene: -
j_gene: TRBJ2-1
v_gene: TRBV4-1

CDR3aa: CASKDTGNGYTF
CDR3nt: TGTGCCAGCAAAGATACGGGTAATGGCTACACCTTC
abundance: once
d_gene: -
j_gene: TRBJ1-2
v_gene: TRBV27

CDR3aa: CASSQVGQGILNQPQHF
CDR3nt: TGCGCCAGCAGCCAAGTGGGACAGGGTATTCTCAATCAGCCCCAGCATTTT
abundance: -
d_gene: TRBD1
j_gene: TRBJ1-5
v_gene: TRBV4-1

CDR3aa: CASSSPGTGGREQYF
CDR3nt: TGTGCCAGCAGCTCCCCCGGGACAGGGGGCCGCGAGCAGTACTTC
abundance: once
d_gene: TRBD1
j_gene: TRBJ2-7
v_gene: TRBV7-9

CDR3aa: CATNQGPGYEQYF
CDR3nt: TGTGCCACTAATCAGGGGCCAGGCTACGAGCAGTACTTC
abundance: -
d_gene: -
j_gene: TRBJ2-7
v_gene: TRBV15

CDR3aa: CATTPLAGVSYNEQFF
CDR3nt: TGTGCCACCACACCCCTAGCGGGAGTCTCCTACAATGAGCAGTTCTTC
abundance: -
d_gene: TRBD2
j_gene: TRBJ2-1
v_gene: TRBV27

CDR3aa: CASSTVRDLREQFF
CDR3nt: TGTGCCAGCAGCACTGTCCGGGACCTCCGTGAGCAGTTCTTC
abundance: -
d_gene: -
j_gene: TRBJ2-1
v_gene: TRBV7-2

CDR3aa: CASLDLNTEAFF
CDR3nt: TGTGCCAGCCTCGACCTGAACACTGAAGCTTTCTTT
abundance: -
d_gene: -
j_gene: TRBJ1-1
v_gene: TRBV7-9

CDR3aa: CASSLGAKANPPDTQYF
CDR3nt: TGTGCCAGCAGCCTGGGGGCCAAAGCGAACCCTCCAGATACGCAGTATTTT
abundance: -
d_gene: -
j_gene: TRBJ2-3
v_gene: TRBV4-2

CDR3aa: CASRMAGTANTGELFF
CDR3nt: TGTGCCAGCAGGATGGCCGGGACAGCTAACACCGGGGAGCTGTTTTTT
abundance: few
d_gene: -
j_gene: TRBJ2-2
v_gene: TRBV21-1

CDR3aa: CASSLLGTGNSEQYF
CDR3nt: TGTGCCAGCAGTTTACTTGGGACAGGGAATTCCGAGCAGTACTTC
abundance: few
d_gene: TRBD1
j_gene: TRBJ2-7
v_gene: TRBV27

CDR3aa: CASSQLFRAGTDTQYF
CDR3nt: TGCGCCAGCAGCCAACTATTCAGGGCTGGCACAGATACGCAGTATTTT
abundance: few
d_gene: -
j_gene: TRBJ2-3
v_gene: TRBV4-1

CDR3aa: CASRASQYNEQFF
CDR3nt: TGCGCCAGCCGGGCTAGCCAATACAATGAGCAGTTCTTC
abundance: -
d_gene: -
j_gene: TRBJ2-1
v_gene: TRBV5-1

CDR3aa: CASSLRTGEILDTQYF
CDR3nt: TGTGCCAGCAGCCTCCGGACAGGGGAAATATTGGATACGCAGTATTTT
abundance: -
d_gene: TRBD1
j_gene: TRBJ2-3
v_gene: TRBV7-9

CDR3aa: CASSPGLTQGAGYNEQFF
CDR3nt: TGCGCCAGCAGCCCCGGGTTGACTCAGGGGGCTGGGTACAATGAGCAGTTCTTC
abundance: -
d_gene: TRBD1
j_gene: TRBJ2-1
v_gene: TRBV4-1

CDR3aa: CASSQVKRGYQETQYF
CDR3nt: TGCGCCAGCAGCCAAGTTAAAAGGGGGTACCAAGAGACCCAGTACTTC
abundance: -
d_gene: -
j_gene: TRBJ2-5
v_gene: TRBV4-1

CDR3aa: CSVVAIRGEAFF
CDR3nt: TGCAGCGTTGTTGCCATTCGGGGTGAAGCTTTCTTT
abundance: -
d_gene: -
j_gene: TRBJ1-1
v_gene: TRBV29-1

CDR3aa: CSAEDGGYEQYF
CDR3nt: TGCAGTGCTGAGGACGGCGGCTACGAGCAGTACTTC
abundance: -
d_gene: -
j_gene: TRBJ2-7
v_gene: TRBV20-1

CDR3aa: CASSLVVTSSYNEQFF
CDR3nt: TGTGCCAGCAGCTTAGTCGTTACTTCCTCCTACAATGAGCAGTTCTTC
abundance: -
d_gene: -
j_gene: TRBJ2-1
v_gene: TRBV11-3

CDR3aa: CASSDRGPSNQPQHF
CDR3nt: TGTGCCAGCAGTGACAGGGGGCCGAGCAATCAGCCCCAGCATTTT
abundance: -
d_gene: TRBD1
j_gene: TRBJ1-5
v_gene: TRBV6-6

CDR3aa: CASGGPHEQFF
CDR3nt: TGTGCCAGCGGAGGACCCCACGAGCAGTTCTTC
abundance: few
d_gene: -
j_gene: TRBJ2-1
v_gene: TRBV2

CDR3aa: CASSLVASGRTDTQYF
CDR3nt: TGCGCCAGCAGCTTGGTGGCTAGCGGGAGGACAGATACGCAGTATTTT
abundance: few
d_gene: TRBD2
j_gene: TRBJ2-3
v_gene: TRBV5-1

CDR3aa: CASSPQGGATEQFF
CDR3nt: TGTGCCAGCAGCCCCCAAGGGGGGGCCACTGAGCAGTTCTTC
abundance: -
d_gene: -
j_gene: TRBJ2-1
v_gene: TRBV9

CDR3aa: CASSSTTPNGGELFF
CDR3nt: TGTGCCAGCAGCTCCACCACTCCAAACGGTGGGGAGCTGTTTTTT
abundance: -
d_gene: -
j_gene: TRBJ2-2
v_gene: TRBV7-9

CDR3aa: CASSQLLRGRTEAFF
CDR3nt: TGCGCCAGCAGCCAGCTCCTCAGGGGGCGGACTGAAGCTTTCTTT
abundance: -
d_gene: TRBD1
j_gene: TRBJ1-1
v_gene: TRBV4-1

CDR3aa: CASAQGLYTEAFF
CDR3nt: TGTGCCAGTGCTCAGGGCCTTTACACTGAAGCTTTCTTT
abundance: few
d_gene: -
j_gene: TRBJ1-1
v_gene: TRBV19

CDR3aa: CAISEPSVGQGYEQYF
CDR3nt: TGTGCCATCAGTGAGCCCTCAGTGGGACAGGGCTACGAGCAGTACTTC
abundance: few
d_gene: TRBD1
j_gene: TRBJ2-7
v_gene: TRBV10-3

CDR3aa: CASSSDRADQVTDTQYF
CDR3nt: TGTGCCAGCAGCTCCGACAGAGCCGATCAGGTCACAGATACGCAGTATTTT
abundance: -
d_gene: -
j_gene: TRBJ2-3
v_gene: TRBV13

CDR3aa: CASSLTISPDTQYF
CDR3nt: TGTGCCAGCAGCTTAACTATCTCACCGGATACGCAGTATTTT
abundance: -
d_gene: -
j_gene: TRBJ2-3
v_gene: TRBV7-9

CDR3aa: CAISDLREGRYTQYF
CDR3nt: TGTGCCATCAGCGACCTGCGGGAGGGCCGATATACGCAGTATTTT
abundance: few
d_gene: TRBD2
j_gene: TRBJ2-3
v_gene: TRBV10-3

CDR3aa: CAWSPGGNYGYTF
CDR3nt: TGTGCCTGGAGTCCAGGAGGGAACTATGGCTACACCTTC
abundance: -
d_gene: -
j_gene: TRBJ1-2
v_gene: TRBV30

CDR3aa: CASSSGTSGVNEQFF
CDR3nt: TGTGCCAGCTCATCCGGGACTAGCGGGGTAAATGAGCAGTTCTTC
abundance: few
d_gene: TRBD2
j_gene: TRBJ2-1
v_gene: TRBV18

CDR3aa: CSARAVSSYNEQFF
CDR3nt: TGCAGTGCGAGAGCTGTAAGCTCCTACAATGAGCAGTTCTTC
abundance: -
d_gene: -
j_gene: TRBJ2-1
v_gene: TRBV20-1

CDR3aa: CASSLPNRNTEAFF
CDR3nt: TGCGCCAGCAGCTTGCCCAACAGGAACACTGAAGCTTTCTTT
abundance: -
d_gene: -
j_gene: TRBJ1-1
v_gene: TRBV5-1

CDR3aa: CASSQENGVAYKQYF
CDR3nt: TGCGCCAGCAGCCAAGAAAACGGAGTTGCCTACAAGCAGTACTTC
abundance: -
d_gene: -
j_gene: TRBJ2-5
v_gene: TRBV4-3

CDR3aa: CASNGGGRGYGYTF
CDR3nt: TGTGCCAGCAATGGCGGGGGGAGGGGCTATGGCTACACCTTC
abundance: few
d_gene: -
j_gene: TRBJ1-2
v_gene: TRBV28

CDR3aa: CSASPIRGYTF
CDR3nt: TGCAGTGCTAGTCCCATTCGGGGCTACACCTTC
abundance: -
d_gene: -
j_gene: TRBJ1-2
v_gene: TRBV20-1